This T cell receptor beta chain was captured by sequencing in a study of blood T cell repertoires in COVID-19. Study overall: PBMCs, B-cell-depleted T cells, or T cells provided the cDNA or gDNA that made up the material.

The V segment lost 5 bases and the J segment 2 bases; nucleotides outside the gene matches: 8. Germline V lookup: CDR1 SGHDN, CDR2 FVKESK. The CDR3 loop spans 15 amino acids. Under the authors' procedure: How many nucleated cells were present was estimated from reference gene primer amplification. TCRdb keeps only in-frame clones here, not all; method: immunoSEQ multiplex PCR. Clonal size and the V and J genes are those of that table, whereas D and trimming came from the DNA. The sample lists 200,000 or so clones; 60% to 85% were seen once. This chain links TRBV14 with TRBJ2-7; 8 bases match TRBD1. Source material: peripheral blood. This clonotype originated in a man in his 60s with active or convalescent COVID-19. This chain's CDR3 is CASSNRTGMPYEQYF. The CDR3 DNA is TGTGCCAGCAGCAACCGGACAGGGATGCCCTACGAGCAGTACTTC.